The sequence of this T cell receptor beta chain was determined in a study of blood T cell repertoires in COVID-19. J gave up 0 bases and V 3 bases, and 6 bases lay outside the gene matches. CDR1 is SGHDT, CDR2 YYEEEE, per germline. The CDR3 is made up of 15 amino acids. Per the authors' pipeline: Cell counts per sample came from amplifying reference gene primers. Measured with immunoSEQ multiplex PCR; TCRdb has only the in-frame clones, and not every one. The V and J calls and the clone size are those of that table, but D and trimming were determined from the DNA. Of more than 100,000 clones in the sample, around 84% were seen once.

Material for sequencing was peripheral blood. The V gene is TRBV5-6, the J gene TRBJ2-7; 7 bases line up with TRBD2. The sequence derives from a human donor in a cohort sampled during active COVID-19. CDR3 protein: CASSWGGRSSYEQYF. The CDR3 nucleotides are TGTGCCAGCAGCTGGGGGGGAAGGAGCTCCTACGAGCAGTACTTC. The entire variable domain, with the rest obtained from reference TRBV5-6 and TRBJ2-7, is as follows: DAGVTQSPTHLIKTRGQQVTLRCSPKSGHDTVSWYQQALGQGPQFIFQYYEEEERQRGNFPDRFSGHQFPNYSSELNVNALLLGDSALYLCASSWGGRSSYEQYFGPGTRLTVT.